This record looks at one TCR beta chain sequence and its context. The antigen remains unidentified. This entry is derived from a study of PD-1 blockade in classical Hodgkin lymphoma. Study findings and constraints: Prior therapy or disease activity may underlie the repertoire differences, whose causes remain undefined. Compared with healthy donors, newly diagnosed patients reportedly showed lower baseline TCR diversity. Baseline diversity in complete responders resembled that of newly diagnosed patients.

J was trimmed by 0 bases and V by 7 bases; bases with no gene match: 1. Germline-derived CDR1 and CDR2 are MNHNY and SVGAGI (reference sequence). The CDR3 is made up of 13 amino acids. Profiled with immunoSEQ multiplex PCR; TCRdb holds only in-frame clones, not every one. The data contain approximately 79,000 clones, about nine tenths of them singletons. There was relapse after autologous stem cell transplantation in every patient, and there was variation in brentuximab vedotin exposure. The patients, who had relapsed/refractory classical Hodgkin lymphoma, achieved best responses of complete response, partial response or progressive disease.

The V and J genes are TRBV6-6 and TRBJ2-3, with 7 bases lining up with TRBD2. This TCR was sampled from a human donor with classical Hodgkin lymphoma. The specimen was peripheral blood mononuclear cells (PBMCs), collected before the second cycle of nivolumab. The CDR3 nucleotides read TGTGCCAGCATTAGCGGGAGCACAGATACGCAGTATTTT. It yields the protein CASISGSTDTQYF.